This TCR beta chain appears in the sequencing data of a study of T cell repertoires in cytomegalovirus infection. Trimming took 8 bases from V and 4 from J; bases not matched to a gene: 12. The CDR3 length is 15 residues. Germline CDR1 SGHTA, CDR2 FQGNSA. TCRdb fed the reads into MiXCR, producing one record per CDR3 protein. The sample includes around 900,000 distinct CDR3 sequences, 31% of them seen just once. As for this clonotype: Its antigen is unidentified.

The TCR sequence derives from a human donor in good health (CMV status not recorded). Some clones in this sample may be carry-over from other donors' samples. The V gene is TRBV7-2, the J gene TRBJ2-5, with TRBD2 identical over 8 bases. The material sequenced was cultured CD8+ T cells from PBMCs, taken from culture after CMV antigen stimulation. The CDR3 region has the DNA TGTGCCAGCGGGCTAACGCGGGGGGTATCAGAGACCCAGTACTTC. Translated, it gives CASGLTRGVSETQYF.